This T cell receptor (beta chain) was captured by sequencing in a study of blood T cells in healthy people across ages. Through a sample-barcoded 5' primer and a J-beta primer mix, a second PCR was run for roughly 6 to 11 cycles. TCRdb re-analysed the 5' RACE reads in MiXCR, keeping a single row per CDR3 protein. There are roughly 500,000 distinct CDR3 sequences in the sample; 27% occur only once, and 15% to 20% lies in the top ten. The CDR3 totals 15 residues. The germline V gene encodes CDR1 SGHTA and CDR2 FQGNSA. Findings and limits, study-wide: Diversity was higher, and naive CD4+ cells more numerous, in long-lived donors than in aged donors. While age rose, TCR beta diversity per million T cells dropped in a roughly linear way.

In each sample, at least 6.5 million PBMCs were isolated. As concerns this clonotype: What it binds is unknown. One end of the junction is discordant with germline, which a read error may explain.

The chain recombines TRBV7-2 with TRBJ1-2, with D tentatively TRBD1 (6 bases). Sequencing was carried out using blood. This sequence originates from a woman aged 70-85 years in good health. CDR3 bases: TGCGCCAGCAGCTTATCTCTTGGGGGGGCTGAGGACTACACCTTC. Residues: CASSLSLGGAEDYTF.